This entry describes one T cell receptor beta chain. The target antigen is unknown. Run at survey level, the immunoSEQ assay was version v3.0. Profiling relied on immunoSEQ multiplex PCR, and the TCRdb table lists in-frame clones only, not all of them. The table lists approximately 30,000 clones, 95% to 98% of them singletons. This sample stems from a study of long-term antiretroviral therapy in people with HIV. Findings and caveats of the study: Clones showing expansion before ART dominated the repertoire at all time points.

Two or more post-ART PBMC samples, plus at least one pre-ART sample, were available for each donor. Germline V gene data show CDR1 as SNHLY and CDR2 as FYNNEI. J was trimmed by 2 bases and V by 0 bases; bases with no gene match: 5. The CDR3 is 17 amino acids. The source of this sequence is a man aged 25-45 years with HIV. The gene calls are TRBV2 and TRBJ2-7; 12 bases fit TRBD2. The sample consisted of unsorted PBMCs, taken 7.6 years after starting antiretroviral therapy. The chain's CDR3 is CASSEAGTSGLTYEQYF. In DNA, the CDR3 is TGTGCCAGCAGTGAAGCTGGGACTAGCGGGCTAACCTACGAGCAGTACTTC. Looking up the rest from reference TRBV2 and TRBJ2-7 gives the full variable domain: EPEVTQTPSHQVTQMGQEVILRCVPISNHLYFYWYRQILGQKVEFLVSFYNNEISEKSEIFDDQFSVERPDGSNFTLKIRSTKLEDSAMYFCASSEAGTSGLTYEQYFGPGTRLTVT.